The 27 T cell receptor beta chains given below trace back to one sample, sequenced in a study of shared clonotypes between healthy human individuals. Using immunoSEQ multiplex PCR, the repertoire was profiled, and TCRdb retains in-frame clones only, with some absent. The sample lists a few million clones; 85% to 95% were seen once. Sequenced input: naive CD4+ T cells from PBMCs. Sample subset: CD45RA+ positively selected. These receptors all come from a man younger than 30 in good health. Some clones in this sample may be carry-over from other donors' samples.

In nucleotides, the CDR3 is TGTGCCAGTAGTCTCCGGAGGGGGGGCGGTACTGAAGCTTTCTTT. This sequence encodes CASSLRRGGGTEAFF. This sequence joins TRBV19 and TRBJ1-1, with D tentatively TRBD1 (6 bases). V gave up 5 bases and J gave up 5 bases, with 18 bases separating them. This CDR3 is 15 amino acids long. Germline V gene lookup returns CDR1 LNHDA and CDR2 SQIVND (reference sequence).

This clone was picked up a small number of times. The J gene is TRBJ1-1, the V gene TRBV4-2; TRBD1 might be the D (6 bases). The CDR3 runs to 16 residues. Germline V lookup: CDR1 LGHNA, CDR2 YNFKEQ. V lost 2 bases and J 4 bases, leaving 17 bases between the germline ends. The CDR3 region is CASSQSPGGRGTEAFF. The DNA for the CDR3 is TGTGCCAGCAGCCAATCTCCGGGGGGCAGGGGCACTGAAGCTTTCTTT.

The CDR3 loop reads CASTQRGHTDTQYF. The CDR3 DNA reads TGCGCCAGCACCCAGCGCGGACACACAGATACGCAGTATTTT. V and J are TRBV5-1 and TRBJ2-3; D is perhaps TRBD1 (5 bases). Germline lookup yields CDR1 SGHRS and CDR2 YFSETQ. The CDR3 runs to 14 residues. V lost 6 bases, J lost 2 bases, and 13 bases lay in between.

The gene calls are TRBV7-8 and TRBJ2-5; 9 bases are shared with TRBD2. Per the germline V gene, CDR1 is SGHVS and CDR2 is FQNEAQ. The CDR3 contains 19 residues. The ends lost 4 bases at V and 1 base at J; junction bases unmatched: 16. In DNA form, the CDR3 reads TGTGCCAGCAGCTCGCCCTGGGGAAGCGGGAGGATGGGCCAAGAGACCCAGTACTTC. This codes for CASSSPWGSGRMGQETQYF. Full variable domain (missing parts from reference TRBV7-8 and TRBJ2-5): GAGVSQSPRYKVAKRGQDVALRCDPISGHVSLFWYQQALGQGPEFLTYFQNEAQLDKSGLPSDRFFAERPEGSVSTLKIQRTQQEDSAVYLCASSSPWGSGRMGQETQYFGPGTRLLVL.

The V and J genes are TRBV28 and TRBJ1-5; 10 bases map to TRBD1. This CDR3 is 12 amino acids long. Germline trimming cut 3 bases from V and 15 bases from J; bases unmatched to any gene: 5. The germline CDR1 and CDR2 sequences are MDHEN and SYDVKM. This CDR3 is CASSLRQGARHF. The CDR3, as DNA: TGTGCCAGCAGTTTGAGACAGGGGGCGCGGCATTTT.

V gene TRBV29-1 combines with J gene TRBJ1-2; 8 nucleotides align to TRBD1. Germline V gene sequence: CDR1 SQVTM, CDR2 ANQGSEA. V dropped 2 bases and J dropped 2; count of bases not matched to a gene: 1. CDR3 length: 13 residues. The CDR3 region has the DNA TGCAGCGTTGAAAGGGACAGGAACTATGGCTACACCTTC. This encodes CSVERDRNYGYTF.

The chain employs TRBV28 and TRBJ1-2; the D gene is possibly TRBD1 (5 bases). The CDR3 is 16 residues long. Germline assignment: CDR1 MDHEN and CDR2 SYDVKM. The V end was cut by 5 bases, the J end by 0 bases, with 16 bases between. In DNA form, the CDR3 reads TGTGCCAGCAGTAGGGACGGGCTCCTACCTAACTATGGCTACACCTTC. It specifies CASSRDGLLPNYGYTF.

J is TRBJ2-3 and V is TRBV6-1; either TRBD1 or TRBD2 may supply D (5 bases each). CDR1 and CDR2 (germline): MNHNS, SASEGT. Trimming pared 5 bases from V and 14 bases from J, leaving 14 bases between. This CDR3 comprises 11 residues. The CDR3 protein is CASSNRDLGYF. The DNA for the CDR3 is TGTGCCAGCAGTAACCGGGACCTAGGGTATTTT.

The chain has TRBV19 and TRBJ1-2; D is undetermined. With 5 bases removed from V and 4 bases from J, the gap between germline ends came to 20 bases. The CDR3 runs to 16 residues. Germline V lookup: CDR1 LNHDA, CDR2 SQIVND (reference sequence). CDR3 bases: TGTGCCAGTAGTCCCGTGGCAGCGTCCCCTACCTATGGCTACACCTTC. Encoded protein: CASSPVAASPTYGYTF.

The rearrangement joins TRBV29-1 to TRBJ2-1, with D maybe TRBD2 (5 bases). The CDR3 is 12 residues long. Deletions cut 2 bases from V and 10 bases from J, with 12 bases between. The germline V gene encodes CDR1 SQVTM and CDR2 ANQGSEA. The DNA for the CDR3 is TGCAGCGTTGAATGGCCACCGGGGGAGCAGTTCTTC. It specifies CSVEWPPGEQFF.

The gene calls are TRBV5-1 and TRBJ1-1; 7 bases match TRBD1. With V trimmed by 4 bases and J by 1 base, 16 bases remained unmatched. The CDR3 loop spans 18 amino acids. The germline CDR1 and CDR2 sequences are SGHRS and YFSETQ. CDR3 DNA sequence: TGCGCCAGCAGCCTATTTGGAGGATCCGGGACAGAGAACACTGAAGCTTTCTTT. It yields the protein CASSLFGGSGTENTEAFF.

The chain recombines TRBV5-1 with TRBJ2-7, with 11 positions matching TRBD2. The CDR3 totals 15 residues. Germline CDR1 and CDR2: SGHRS and YFSETQ. Trimming cost V 0 bases and J 6 bases; bases outside gene matches: 5. DNA of the CDR3: TGCGCCAGCAGCTTGGAGTCTACTAGCGGGAGCGAGCAGTACTTC. This codes for CASSLESTSGSEQYF. The variable domain in full, completed from reference TRBV5-1 and TRBJ2-7, reads KAGVTQTPRYLIKTRGQQVTLSCSPISGHRSVSWYQQTPGQGLQFLFEYFSETQRNKGNFPGRFSGRQFSNSRSEMNVSTLELGDSALYLCASSLESTSGSEQYFGPGTRLTVT.

The chain combines TRBV9 with TRBJ2-5; TRBD2 matches 7 bases. Losses at the gene ends were 0 bases for V and 7 bases for J; bases not matched to a gene: 6. CDR1 is SGDLS and CDR2 is YYNGEE in the germline V gene. The CDR3 contains 14 residues. This CDR3 is CASSVEGSGRTQYF. In DNA, the CDR3 is TGTGCCAGCAGCGTAGAAGGTAGCGGGCGGACCCAGTACTTC.

The sample holds one count of this clone. The chain employs TRBV5-6 and TRBJ1-2; the D is unclear. The CDR3 sequence is 16 residues long. Germline V lookup: CDR1 SGHDT, CDR2 YYEEEE. The ends were cut back, 0 bases at V and 5 bases at J, with 17 bases in the middle. CDR3 loop: CASSLGDVRPSYGYTF. The CDR3, as DNA: TGTGCCAGCAGCTTGGGAGACGTCAGACCGTCTTATGGCTACACCTTC. The whole variable domain, remainder taken from reference TRBV5-6 and TRBJ1-2, is DAGVTQSPTHLIKTRGQQVTLRCSPKSGHDTVSWYQQALGQGPQFIFQYYEEEERQRGNFPDRFSGHQFPNYSSELNVNALLLGDSALYLCASSLGDVRPSYGYTFGSGTRLTVV.

The count of this clone is one. CDR3 sequence reads: CASSDWGDRKSNEQFF. As DNA, the CDR3 is TGCGCCAGCAGTGACTGGGGGGATAGAAAGAGCAATGAGCAGTTCTTC. This chain uses TRBV10-1 with TRBJ2-1, with TRBD2 as a possible D gene (6 bases). The CDR3 sequence is 16 residues long. Germline V gives CDR1 WNHNN, CDR2 SYGVQD (reference sequence). The ends were cut back, 3 bases at V and 6 bases at J, with 18 bases in the middle.

The chain carries TRBV5-3 and TRBJ2-1; D is undetermined. TRBV5-3 is designated an ORF whose function remains uncertain. The CDR3 totals 15 residues. Trimming stripped 0 bases from V and 8 bases from J, with 15 bases between. The CDR3 DNA reads as TGTGCCAGAAGCTTGGGGTGGACCGCCACGCATGAGCAGTTCTTC. This encodes CARSLGWTATHEQFF.

The chain recombines TRBV27 with TRBJ1-1; D uncertain. This CDR3 is built from 16 residues. Germline V gives CDR1 MNHEY, CDR2 SMNVEV (reference sequence). V lost 0 bases and J lost 3, with 14 bases in between. The CDR3 DNA reads as TGTGCCAGCAGTTTATCCCGACGGACCGGGGACACTGAAGCTTTCTTT. Translation gives CASSLSRRTGDTEAFF.

This clone came up once. Other DNA sequences in this specimen translate into the identical CDR3. V gene TRBV18 combines with J gene TRBJ2-2, with 7 bases that match TRBD2. V was pared by 3 bases and J by 2 bases, with 6 bases of the junction left unmatched. The germline V gene encodes CDR1 KGHSH and CDR2 LQKENI. The length of the CDR3 is 16 residues. The CDR3 sequence is CASSPGLAVNTGELFF. CDR3 sequence (DNA): TGTGCCAGCTCACCGGGGCTAGCGGTTAACACCGGGGAGCTGTTTTTT. The full variable domain, its missing parts supplied by reference TRBV18 and TRBJ2-2, is NAGVMQNPRHLVRRRGQEARLRCSPMKGHSHVYWYRQLPEEGLKFMVYLQKENIIDESGMPKERFSAEFPKEGPSILRIQQVVRGDSAAYFCASSPGLAVNTGELFFGEGSRLTVL.

The gene calls are TRBV19 and TRBJ2-1; D tentatively reads TRBD1 or TRBD2 (5 bases each). With 5 bases removed from V and 8 bases from J, the gap between germline ends came to 13 bases. CDR1 and CDR2 from the germline V gene are LNHDA and SQIVND (reference sequence). This CDR3 region has 13 residues. As DNA, the CDR3 is TGTGCCAGTAGTCCTGTCGGGGCTGATGAGCAGTTCTTC. It specifies CASSPVGADEQFF.

V and J are TRBV6-1 and TRBJ2-7; D ambiguous. The CDR3 is made up of 11 amino acids. With 6 bases removed from V and 5 bases from J, the gap between germline ends came to 8 bases. Looked up from germline, CDR1 is MNHNS and CDR2 is SASEGT. The CDR3 DNA sequence: TGTGCCAGCAGGTTCGAACACGAGCAGTACTTC. Protein: CASRFEHEQYF.

The J gene is TRBJ1-5, the V gene TRBV11-2, with D possibly TRBD1 on 6 matching bases. The germline CDR1 and CDR2 sequences are SGHAT and FQNNGV. This CDR3 is 15 amino acids long. Trimming took off 1 base at V and 11 bases at J, with 18 bases between the two ends. CDR3 nucleotide sequence: TGTGCCAGCAGCTTAGTAGGGGGGTTTGGACAAGCCCAGCATTTT. Encoded protein: CASSLVGGFGQAQHF.

The chain couples TRBV28 to TRBJ1-2, with D perhaps TRBD1 (6 bases). With 6 bases removed from V and 4 bases from J, the gap between germline ends came to 9 bases. Germline V gene data show CDR1 as MDHEN and CDR2 as SYDVKM. This CDR3 has 12 residues. This CDR3 reads CASRSGAYGYTF. CDR3 coding DNA: TGTGCCAGCAGGTCAGGGGCCTATGGCTACACCTTC.

The chain carries TRBV7-6 and TRBJ1-5; TRBD1 aligns across 10 bases. The CDR3 totals 15 residues. Germline CDR1 and CDR2: SGHVS and FNYEAQ. V dropped 8 bases and J dropped 10; count of bases not matched to a gene: 14. The CDR3 here is CASPSGQGTFCPQHF. In DNA, the CDR3 is TGTGCCAGCCCCTCGGGACAGGGGACCTTTTGTCCCCAGCATTTT.

V gene TRBV18 combines with J gene TRBJ1-3; unclear D gene. This CDR3 comprises 13 residues. Trimming removed 3 bases from V and 4 bases from J, with 7 bases in between. The germline V gene has CDR1 KGHSH and CDR2 LQKENI. This chain's CDR3 is CASSPGLGNTIYF. CDR3 coding DNA: TGTGCCAGCTCACCCGGCCTCGGAAACACCATATATTTT.

V is TRBV7-9 and J is TRBJ2-6; 7 bases line up with TRBD1. The CDR3 loop spans 17 amino acids. The V gene's germline CDR1 is SEHNR and CDR2 FQNEAQ (reference sequence). V lost 4 bases and J lost 4; bases outside the gene matches: 10. The CDR3 is CASSSSTGVWGANVLTF. The CDR3 nucleotides read TGTGCCAGCAGCTCGAGTACAGGGGTCTGGGGGGCCAACGTCCTGACTTTC.

This clone has a single count. The genes are TRBV29-1 and TRBJ2-1, with 11 positions matching TRBD2. CDR1 and CDR2 (germline): SQVTM, ANQGSEA. This CDR3 is built from 20 residues. J lost 1 base, V lost 0 bases, and 14 bases had no gene match. The CDR3 DNA reads as TGCAGCGTTGAAGATCATAGGATAGCGGGAGGGCCGGGGTCCTACAATGAGCAGTTCTTC. Amino acids: CSVEDHRIAGGPGSYNEQFF.

This clone was detected only a few times. J is TRBJ2-2 and V is TRBV9, with D uncertain. This CDR3 has 14 amino acids. Germline CDR1 SGDLS, CDR2 YYNGEE. V lost 4 bases to trimming and J lost 5 bases, with 12 bases between them. CDR3: CASSPTVGTGELFF. CDR3 in DNA: TGTGCCAGCAGCCCAACTGTGGGTACCGGGGAGCTGTTTTTT.